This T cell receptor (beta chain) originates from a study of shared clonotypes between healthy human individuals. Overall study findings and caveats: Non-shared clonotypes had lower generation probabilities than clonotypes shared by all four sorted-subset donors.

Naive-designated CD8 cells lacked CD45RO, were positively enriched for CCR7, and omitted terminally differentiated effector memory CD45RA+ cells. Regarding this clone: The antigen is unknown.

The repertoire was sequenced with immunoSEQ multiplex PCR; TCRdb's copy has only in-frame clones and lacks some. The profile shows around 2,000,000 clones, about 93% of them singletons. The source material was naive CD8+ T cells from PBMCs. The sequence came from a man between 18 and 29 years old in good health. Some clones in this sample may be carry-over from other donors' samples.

CDR3 protein: CASNEKIYNEQFF. Here the CDR3 DNA reads TGTGCCAGCAATGAAAAAATTTACAATGAGCAGTTCTTC. The rearrangement uses TRBV28 and TRBJ2-1; D unresolved. Trimming removed 7 bases at V and 4 bases at J, with 11 bases between. The CDR3 sequence is 13 residues long. The V gene's germline CDR1 is MDHEN and CDR2 SYDVKM.